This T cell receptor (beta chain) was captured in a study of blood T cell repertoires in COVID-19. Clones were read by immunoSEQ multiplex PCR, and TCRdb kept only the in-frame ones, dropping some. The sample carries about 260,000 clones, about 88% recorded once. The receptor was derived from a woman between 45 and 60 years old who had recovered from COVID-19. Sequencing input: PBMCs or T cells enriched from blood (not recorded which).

The DNA of the CDR3 is TGTGCCAGCAGCCAAAAAAACGGGGGTAATCAGCCCCAGCATTTT. It yields the protein CASSQKNGGNQPQHF. The V call is TRBV5-6, the J call TRBJ1-5; TRBD1 is a possible D gene (5 bases). Germline V CDR1 and CDR2: SGHDT, YYEEEE. Trimming pared 4 bases from V and 4 bases from J, leaving 15 bases between. This CDR3 region has 15 residues.